This paragraph reports one TCR beta chain. The antigen is undetermined. PCR employed 60 Vbeta and 13 Jbeta primers. Original data processing: A follow-up analysis tallied tens of millions of unique TCR beta chains, 9 million to 11 million shared. Some clones are missing from TCRdb's copy, which holds only in-frame ones; the method was immunoSEQ multiplex PCR. Clonal size and the V and J genes are those of that table, whereas D and trimming came from the DNA. The sample holds about 140,000 clones; approximately 72% are singletons and the top ten take over 2%. These data originate in a study of cytomegalovirus exposure and HLA in healthy donors. Study-level points and caveats: Later work showed greater clonal expansion in HLA-associated TCR beta chains than in equally common others. Across donors, most TCRs were seen rarely, yet some public ones were widespread. In an earlier analysis, about 87% or about 30%: the productive usage of most TCR beta V segments.

The CDR3 consists of 13 residues. The germline V and J ends were trimmed by 8 bases and 2 bases, with 11 bases remaining between them. Germline V gene data show CDR1 as KGHSH and CDR2 as LQKENI. The TCR comes from a man aged 35-49 years in good health and CMV-seronegative. The chain combines TRBV18 with TRBJ2-3, with D hard to call. The specimen was PBMCs. CDR3 coding DNA: TGTGCCAGCACACTACGACACACAGATACGCAGTATTTT. Its protein product is CASTLRHTDTQYF.